The present TCR beta chain was sequenced within a study of blood T cells in healthy people across ages (dated by TCRdb to the mid-2010s). Looking at the study overall: Template switching captured roughly one uniquely barcoded TCR beta cDNA molecule per two T cells in model experiments. To track age-related changes in TCR beta repertoire diversity, the study relied on deep sequencing normalized with unique cDNA molecular identifiers. Donors were grouped into four age groups: young (average approximately 15 years), middle-aged (39), aged (roughly 67) and long-lived (around 80). Donors of different ages were randomly distributed across sequencing lanes to avoid experimental bias. For two donors (one aged 18 to 30 and one aged 80 or older), the study analyzed two additional independent replicas of 1 million unique cDNA reads from the same blood draw. Broad study findings and their caveats: As age increased, observed TCR beta diversity per million T cells dropped in a roughly linear way, and a significant reduction was already evident by age around 41. Because profiling used bulk unsorted PBMCs, naive and antigen-experienced compartments could not be compared conclusively. The long-lived group showed more naive CD4+ T cells, fewer expanded clones and increased TCR diversity than the aged group, suggesting age selection. Estimates of total diversity from one million sequenced T cells were regarded as lower bounds and underestimates. There was a strong correlation between observed TCR beta diversity and the percentage of naive T cells measured by flow cytometry. The CMV infection status of donors was not known, potentially confounding age-related changes in expanded clonotypes.

Systemically healthy Caucasian individuals from Russia, about 38 in total and aged about 6 to 90 years, were included as donors. Roughly 9 milliliters of peripheral blood were drawn from each donor into EDTA-treated Vacutainer tubes. Ficoll-Paque density-gradient centrifugation was used to isolate PBMCs, with at least 7 million obtained per sample. Total RNA was extracted from PBMCs with Trizol reagent, with at least 5.5 micrograms obtained per sample. For every donor, an aliquot of PBMCs went through flow cytometry to measure the percentages of naive CD45RAhigh/CD27high T cells. At the junction V is shortened by 0 bases and J by 5 bases, with 17 bases in between. CDR1 SNHLY and CDR2 FYNNEI are derived from the germline V gene. Including the terminal cysteine and phenylalanine, the CDR3 comprises 16 residues. The DNA shown is the 48-base CDR3, in frame from base 1. Libraries were built with 5' RACE. TCRdb records Illumina HiSeq 2500 as the sequencer. A second about 7 to 11 cycle PCR used a sample-barcoded 5' primer and a J-beta primer mix. A unique molecular identifier was introduced onto each TCR beta cDNA molecule by a template-switch 5' adaptor carrying 12 random nucleotides. Each sample yielded at least 2.5 million CDR3-containing paired-end reads. First-strand cDNA synthesis was performed from all RNA using the Mint cDNA synthesis kit, with priming by a TRBC-specific oligonucleotide. Following uracil-DNA glycosylase treatment, a first 18-cycle PCR with universal primers M1SS and BC2_uni_R was performed on all cDNA. In the original analysis: For normalization, 1 million high-quality reads, each with a distinct molecular identifier, were randomly selected from each sample. Reads with shared molecular identifiers were discarded instead of being binned into consensus sequences. MiTCR, run with a Q25 quality threshold and the strictest error-elimination algorithm, handled CDR3 identification, clonotype clustering and error correction. Lower-bound total TCR beta diversity was estimated with a nonparametric unseen species model using Euler transformation. TCRdb handled the public reads itself, with Q25 trimming in fastp and clone calling in MiXCR, and kept productive beta chains. Merged by CDR3 protein, the rows form single entries marked with the most common genes and DNA. The V and J calls were determined by TCRdb, not by the authors. The sample table contains roughly 680,000 distinct CDR3 sequences; only one count was recorded for more than 45% of them. The ten largest clones represent approximately 13% of the sample.

Of note for this clonotype: It has no known antigen specificity. One base away there is no much larger clone; base qualities are not given.

Recombination connected TRBV2 to TRBJ2-7, with the D gene not clear enough to name. The specimen was blood. The receptor's source is an elderly woman in good health. CDR3 region: CASSEAVSGRSHEQYF. The nucleotide sequence is TGTGCCAGCAGTGAAGCGGTATCAGGACGTTCCCACGAGCAGTACTTC.